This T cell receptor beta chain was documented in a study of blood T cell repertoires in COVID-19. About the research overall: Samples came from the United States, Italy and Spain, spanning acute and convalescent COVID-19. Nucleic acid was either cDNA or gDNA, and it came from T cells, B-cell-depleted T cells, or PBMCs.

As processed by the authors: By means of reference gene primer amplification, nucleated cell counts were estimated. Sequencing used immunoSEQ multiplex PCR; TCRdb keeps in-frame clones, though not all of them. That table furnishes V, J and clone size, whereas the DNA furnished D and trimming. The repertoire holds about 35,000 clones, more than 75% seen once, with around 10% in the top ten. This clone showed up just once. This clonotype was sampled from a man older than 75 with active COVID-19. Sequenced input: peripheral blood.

The CDR3 loop is CASSLIAALRNEQYF. In DNA, the CDR3 is TGTGCCAGCAGTTTAATCGCGGCGCTGAGGAACGAGCAGTACTTC. The rearrangement joins TRBV27 to TRBJ2-7; D gene uncertain. Trimming took 2 bases from V and 5 from J, leaving 16 bases between them. The CDR3 has 15 residues. The germline gives CDR1 MNHEY, CDR2 SMNVEV (reference sequence).